Presented here are 19 T cell receptor beta chains from one specimen sequenced in a study of blood T cell repertoires in COVID-19. Profiling relied on immunoSEQ multiplex PCR, and the TCRdb table lists in-frame clones only, not all of them. The data contain over 350,000 clones, just under 90% of them singletons. Sequenced sample: PBMCs or T cells enriched from blood (not recorded which). These receptors came from a woman between 50 and 59 years old who had recovered from COVID-19.

The rearrangement joins TRBV5-6 to TRBJ1-2, with a weak D call TRBD1 (6 bases). Trimming took 4 bases from V and 7 from J, leaving 14 bases between them. CDR1 is SGHDT and CDR2 is YYEEEE in the germline V gene. CDR3 size: 13 residues. The CDR3 nucleotides are TGTGCCAGCAGCCAGACAGGCCTAGGTGGCTACACCTTC. It yields the protein CASSQTGLGGYTF. Full variable domain (rest looked up from reference TRBV5-6 and TRBJ1-2): DAGVTQSPTHLIKTRGQQVTLRCSPKSGHDTVSWYQQALGQGPQFIFQYYEEEERQRGNFPDRFSGHQFPNYSSELNVNALLLGDSALYLCASSQTGLGGYTFGSGTRLTVV.

CDR3 region: CASSGWDRDTGELFF. DNA of the CDR3: TGTGCCAGCAGCGGGTGGGACAGAGACACCGGGGAGCTGTTTTTT. The genes are TRBV3-1 (or the pseudogene TRBV3-2) and TRBJ2-2; TRBD1 matches at 7 bases. The length of the CDR3 is 15 residues. The V and J ends lost 5 bases and 3 bases, in that order; junction bases with no gene match: 6. The germline V gene encodes CDR1 LGHDT and CDR2 YNNKEL (reference sequence).

This clone was observed once. The chain carries TRBV7-2 and TRBJ2-2; TRBD2 matches 12 bases. CDR3 length equals 18 residues. J was trimmed by 0 bases and V by 4 bases; bases with no gene match: 6. The V gene's germline CDR1 is SGHTA and CDR2 FQGNSA. The CDR3 region has the DNA TGTGCCAGCAGCTCTCTTCTAGCGGGGGGGCCGAACACCGGGGAGCTGTTTTTT. Translating gives CASSSLLAGGPNTGELFF.

A note on this clone: At one boundary the junction diverges from the germline segment, which might be a read error. The chain has TRBV6-5 and TRBJ1-1; 8 bases are a match to TRBD1. This CDR3 is 14 amino acids long. Germline V gene sequence: CDR1 MNHEY, CDR2 SVGAGI. As DNA, the CDR3 is TGTGCCAGCAGTGACTCCAGGGGGCGGGCTGAAGCTTTCTTT. As protein: CASSDSRGRAEAFF.

The table lists this clone with a few counts. The V and J genes are TRBV5-1 and TRBJ1-2, with D uncertain. CDR1 is SGHRS and CDR2 is YFSETQ in the germline V gene. V was pared by 2 bases and J by 3 bases, with 5 bases between. This CDR3 contains 12 residues. CDR3 amino acids: CASSFGDYGYTF. The CDR3 DNA sequence: TGCGCCAGCAGCTTCGGGGACTATGGCTACACCTTC.

The gene calls are TRBV11-2 and TRBJ1-2; no firm D call. Trimming cost V 4 bases and J 8 bases, with 14 bases left between them. CDR1 and CDR2 (germline): SGHAT, FQNNGV. The CDR3 is 13 residues long. The CDR3 loop is CASSSNSRGGYTF. The CDR3 DNA reads TGTGCCAGCAGCTCGAACTCTCGGGGAGGCTACACCTTC.

This chain links TRBV6-5 with TRBJ1-5; D ambiguous. Looked up from germline, CDR1 is MNHEY and CDR2 is SVGAGI. V was trimmed by 11 bases and J by 6 bases, leaving 17 bases between them. The CDR3 is made up of 13 amino acids. CDR3 amino acids: CAGSTEAGQPQHF. DNA of the CDR3: TGTGCCGGGTCAACTGAAGCGGGTCAGCCCCAGCATTTT.

This chain uses TRBV29-1 with TRBJ1-4; 8 bases are shared with TRBD1. With 7 bases clipped from V and 7 bases from J, the junction kept 8 bases outside the gene matches. Germline CDR1 and CDR2: SQVTM and ANQGSEA. The CDR3 loop spans 13 amino acids. The DNA for the CDR3 is TGCAGCGCCCTCAGGGGGCAGGGTGAAAAACTGTTTTTT. It specifies CSALRGQGEKLFF. The full variable domain, its missing parts supplied by reference TRBV29-1 and TRBJ1-4, is SAVISQKPSRDICQRGTSLTIQCQVDSQVTMMFWYRQQPGQSLTLIATANQGSEATYESGFVIDKFPISRPNLTFSTLTVSNMSPEDSSIYLCSALRGQGEKLFFGSGTQLSVL.

This rearrangement joins TRBV19 to TRBJ2-2; TRBD2 might be the D (5 bases). Germline assignment: CDR1 LNHDA and CDR2 SQIVND (reference sequence). This CDR3 is built from 16 residues. V lost 5 bases to trimming and J lost 4 bases, with 17 bases between them. The CDR3 region has the DNA TGTGCCAGTAGTTCAGGCTTCGAGGGCCCCACCGGGGAGCTGTTTTTT. Its translation: CASSSGFEGPTGELFF.

V usage is TRBV30 and J usage is TRBJ1-2, with D maybe TRBD1 (6 bases). This CDR3 comprises 16 residues. Trimming took 4 bases from V and 4 from J, leaving 22 bases between them. Germline V lookup: CDR1 GTSNPN, CDR2 SVGIG (reference sequence). For the CDR3, the DNA is TGTGCCTGGATCAGAGGGGGAGCTCCGAGGGGCTATGGCTACACCTTC. Amino acids: CAWIRGGAPRGYGYTF.

The chain uses TRBV7-6 and TRBJ2-1; 10 bases agree with TRBD2. The CDR3 is 14 residues long. J gave up 4 bases and V 5 bases, and 2 bases lay outside the gene matches. Germline CDR1 and CDR2: SGHVS and FNYEAQ. CDR3 DNA sequence: TGTGCCAGCAGCCCTAGCGGGGGTTACAATGAGCAGTTCTTC. Translated: CASSPSGGYNEQFF.

The gene calls are TRBV24-1 and TRBJ1-2; unclear D gene. The CDR3 has 12 residues. Germline values: CDR1 KGHDR, CDR2 SFDVKD. V gave up 4 bases and J gave up 7 bases, with 9 bases separating them. The CDR3 spells CATSDHGLGYTF. The DNA for the CDR3 is TGTGCCACCAGTGACCACGGACTTGGCTACACCTTC.

V is TRBV21-1 and J is TRBJ2-6; the D call in the table, TRBD1, was not verified against the DNA. TRBV21-1 corresponds to a pseudogene. The CDR3 length is 19 residues. Here the CDR3 reads CASSKGGTGKSSGANVLTF. The CDR3 DNA reads TGTGCCAGCAGCAAAGGGGGGACAGGGAAGAGCTCTGGGGCCAACGTCCTGACTTTC.

The chain has TRBV4-1 and TRBJ2-7, with D perhaps TRBD1 (6 bases). V dropped 0 bases and J dropped 6 bases, with 18 bases sitting between them. This CDR3 is built from 16 residues. Germline assignment: CDR1 MGHRA and CDR2 YSYEKL. The CDR3 loop is CASSQDWSGAAGEQYF. CDR3 DNA: TGCGCCAGCAGCCAAGATTGGTCAGGGGCCGCGGGCGAGCAGTACTTC.

The chain recombines TRBV4-1 with TRBJ2-2; 7 bases fit TRBD2. Unmatched junction bases numbered 9, after V lost 1 base and J lost 4 bases. The CDR3 totals 17 residues. In germline, CDR1 is MGHRA, CDR2 YSYEKL. The CDR3: CASSQGGSGGFTGELFF. CDR3 DNA: TGCGCCAGCAGCCAAGGGGGGTCCGGGGGGTTCACCGGGGAGCTGTTTTTT.

This clone appeared once. The chain joins TRBV11-1 to TRBJ2-1; the D is unclear. From germline, CDR1 is SGHAT and CDR2 FQDESV (reference sequence). The CDR3 contains 11 residues. Trimming pared 4 bases from V and 10 bases from J, leaving 8 bases between. The CDR3 DNA reads TGTGCCAGCAGCTCGCACAGAGAGCAGTTCTTC. This codes for CASSSHREQFF.

The chain recombines TRBV5-1 with TRBJ2-2; 9 positions agree with TRBD2. Germline lookup yields CDR1 SGHRS and CDR2 YFSETQ. The J segment lost 6 bases and the V segment lost 4 bases, leaving 25 bases of the junction unmatched. This CDR3 spans 21 amino acids. The CDR3 DNA reads TGCGCCAGCAGCATCCTCGCGGGGGGGCCGAAACACTCGATCTACGCCGGGGAGCTGTTTTTT. Translation gives CASSILAGGPKHSIYAGELFF.

The CDR3 here is CAIRGGQAHSGNTIYF. CDR3 in DNA: TGTGCCATCAGGGGGGGACAGGCACACTCTGGAAACACCATATATTTT. The chain joins TRBV10-3 to TRBJ1-3; 8 positions agree with TRBD1. Germline loops: CDR1 ENHRY, CDR2 SYGVKD. The V gene end was trimmed by 6 bases and the J gene end by 0 bases; junction bases not matched to a gene: 7. The CDR3 sequence is 16 residues long.

This clone was counted a single time. V is TRBV9 and J is TRBJ1-6, with TRBD1 as a possible D gene (5 bases). This CDR3 region has 16 residues. V lost 2 bases and J lost 0, with 9 bases in between. Per the germline V gene, CDR1 is SGDLS and CDR2 is YYNGEE. CDR3 sequence reads: CASSVSGHSYNSPLHF. Written as DNA, the CDR3 is TGTGCCAGCAGCGTCTCAGGACACTCCTATAATTCACCCCTCCACTTT.